This T cell receptor (beta chain) was sequenced in a study of T cell responses to AZD1222 COVID-19 vaccine. Study-wide points: Increased Spike-specific TCR breadth and depth were observed after two AZD1222 doses.

This CDR3 has 16 amino acids. CDR1 is LNHDA and CDR2 is SQIVND in the germline V gene (reference sequence). V gave up 5 bases and J gave up 9 bases; unmatched junction bases: 14. In regard to this clone: Its specificity is unknown.

Clones were sequenced by immunoSEQ multiplex PCR, and TCRdb holds only the in-frame ones, with some missing. The data hold 75,000 to 100,000 clones, with 70% to 90% observed a single time. The sample consisted of peripheral blood, taken on day 0 of MenACWY control vaccination. The V and J genes are TRBV19 and TRBJ2-1; 9 bases align to TRBD1. The clonotype was recovered from an adult in good health. In DNA, the CDR3 is TGTGCCAGTAGTCGAATGTTGGGACAGGGTAAGAGTGAGCAGTTCTTC. Translating it yields CASSRMLGQGKSEQFF.